The 14 T cell receptor beta chains given below trace back to one sample, sequenced in a study of blood T cell repertoires in COVID-19. Some clones are missing from TCRdb's copy, which holds only in-frame ones; the method was immunoSEQ multiplex PCR. The top ten clones hold about 1.6% of a sample with over 250,000 clones, 75% to 90% of them seen once. The material sequenced was peripheral blood. The receptors come from a woman aged 40 to 50 who had recovered from COVID-19.

This chain uses TRBV4-3 with TRBJ2-1; the D is unclear. Germline lookup yields CDR1 LGHNA and CDR2 YSLEER. Trimming removed 0 bases at V and 2 bases at J, with 8 bases between. The CDR3 consists of 15 residues. For the CDR3, the DNA is TGCGCCAGCAGCCAAGATCAGGCAACCTACAATGAGCAGTTCTTC. Its translation: CASSQDQATYNEQFF.

The V gene is TRBV6-5, the J gene TRBJ1-1; tentatively, D is TRBD1 (5 bases). The CDR3 extends over 14 amino acids. V gave up 5 bases and J gave up 4 bases, with 14 bases separating them. Germline CDR1 MNHEY, CDR2 SVGAGI. CDR3 DNA sequence: TGTGCCAGCAGTCCTCCAGGGTTGGTCACTGAAGCTTTCTTT. Amino acids: CASSPPGLVTEAFF.

The genes are TRBV30 and TRBJ2-7, with 8 bases that match TRBD1. There are 12 residues in the CDR3. CDR1 and CDR2 (germline): GTSNPN, SVGIG (reference sequence). The CDR3 protein is CAHRGNSYEQYF. CDR3 nucleotides: TGTGCGCACAGGGGGAACTCCTACGAGCAGTACTTC.

This clone was picked up one time. The rearrangement uses TRBV6-5 and TRBJ2-1; weak D call: TRBD2 (7 bases). Germline V gene data show CDR1 as MNHEY and CDR2 as SVGAGI. The CDR3 totals 16 residues. Trimming removed 1 base from V and 3 bases from J, with 13 bases in between. Here the CDR3 reads CASSYFGEGDYNEQFF. Here the CDR3 DNA reads TGTGCCAGCAGTTACTTTGGGGAGGGGGACTACAATGAGCAGTTCTTC.

The chain has TRBV12-5 and TRBJ2-5; 9 bases line up with TRBD2. This CDR3 region has 16 residues. Per germline, CDR1 LGHNT and CDR2 FRNRAP. Unmatched junction bases numbered 11, after V lost 5 bases and J lost 4 bases. The CDR3 nucleotides read TGTGCTAGTGGTCCCCGGAGCGGGGGGCTAGGAGAGACCCAGTACTTC. Residues: CASGPRSGGLGETQYF.

The chain combines TRBV2 with TRBJ1-4; D perhaps matches TRBD1 (5 bases). This CDR3 region has 12 residues. The germline gives CDR1 SNHLY, CDR2 FYNNEI. V was clipped by 6 bases and J by 8 bases, with 10 bases between them. The CDR3 spells CASSPRGEKLFF. As DNA, the CDR3 is TGTGCCAGCAGCCCCCGGGGGGAAAAACTGTTTTTT.

This clone was seen once. This chain links TRBV30 with TRBJ2-7; TRBD1 might be the D (7 bases). The CDR3 covers 14 residues. Trimming removed 0 bases from V and 2 bases from J, with 11 bases in between. Looked up from germline, CDR1 is GTSNPN and CDR2 is SVGIG (reference sequence). This CDR3 is CAWSVSRGAYEQYF. The DNA of the CDR3 is TGTGCCTGGAGTGTTTCCAGGGGGGCCTACGAGCAGTACTTC.

This rearrangement joins TRBV19 to TRBJ1-1, with 8 bases that match TRBD1. CDR1 is LNHDA, CDR2 SQIVND, per germline (reference sequence). This CDR3 is built from 12 residues. After removal of 8 bases from V and 7 bases from J, the junction contained 6 bases not matched to a gene. The DNA for the CDR3 is TGTGCCAGTCACCAGGGGGCGCATGAAGCTTTCTTT. As protein: CASHQGAHEAFF. The entire variable domain, with the rest obtained from reference TRBV19 and TRBJ1-1, is as follows: DGGITQSPKYLFRKEGQNVTLSCEQNLNHDAMYWYRQDPGQGLRLIYYSQIVNDFQKGDIAEGYSVSREKKESFPLTVTSAQKNPTAFYLCASHQGAHEAFFGQGTRLTVV.

This chain connects TRBV2 to TRBJ1-1, with D hard to call. Germline V gives CDR1 SNHLY, CDR2 FYNNEI. Deletions cut 9 bases from V and 6 bases from J, with 11 bases between. The CDR3 sequence is 11 residues long. The CDR3 sequence: CARGTAAEAFF. The DNA of the CDR3 is TGTGCCAGGGGCACAGCGGCTGAAGCTTTCTTT.

As DNA, the CDR3 is TGCGCCAGCAGCCCAGATTCGGGGTCCTACAATGAGCAGTTCTTC. Translating gives CASSPDSGSYNEQFF. V gene TRBV4-1 combines with J gene TRBJ2-1, with a weak D call TRBD2 (5 bases). CDR3 length equals 15 residues. CDR1 and CDR2 from the germline V gene are MGHRA and YSYEKL. Trimming cost V 4 bases and J 1 base, with 11 bases left between them.

The V and J genes are TRBV5-1 and TRBJ2-3; a weak D match, TRBD2 (6 bases). The V gene lost 4 bases and the J gene lost 1 base, with 13 bases spanning the gap. The CDR3 sequence is 15 residues long. CDR1 and CDR2 (germline): SGHRS, YFSETQ. In nucleotides, the CDR3 is TGCGCCAGCAGCCCGTCGGGGGTGCGCACAGATACGCAGTATTTT. It is translated as CASSPSGVRTDTQYF. The entire variable domain, with the rest obtained from reference TRBV5-1 and TRBJ2-3, is as follows: KAGVTQTPRYLIKTRGQQVTLSCSPISGHRSVSWYQQTPGQGLQFLFEYFSETQRNKGNFPGRFSGRQFSNSRSEMNVSTLELGDSALYLCASSPSGVRTDTQYFGPGTRLTVL.

This chain links TRBV2 with TRBJ1-4; 9 nucleotides align to TRBD1. The CDR3 is made up of 16 amino acids. Germline V gene sequence: CDR1 SNHLY, CDR2 FYNNEI. V lost 8 bases, J lost 4 bases, and 11 bases stayed unmatched. DNA for the CDR3: TGTGCCAGCGACCGGGACAGGGCGGTCGGTAATGAAAAACTGTTTTTT. Amino acids: CASDRDRAVGNEKLFF.

The rearrangement uses TRBV29-1 and TRBJ1-2, with 8 nucleotides matching TRBD1. V shed 6 bases and J 8 bases; nucleotides not matched to a gene: 8. The CDR3 totals 12 residues. Germline CDR1 reads SQVTM; CDR2 reads ANQGSEA. The CDR3 spells CSVVQGGEGYTF. As DNA, the CDR3 is TGCAGCGTCGTACAGGGGGGAGAAGGCTACACCTTC.

The chain links TRBV2 to TRBJ1-1; D may be TRBD1 (5 bases). The CDR3 has 13 amino acids. The germline gives CDR1 SNHLY, CDR2 FYNNEI. Trimming removed 10 bases at V and 5 bases at J, with 17 bases between. Here the CDR3 DNA reads TGTGCCACCGCTGGGGGGTCCAGGACTGAAGCTTTCTTT. It specifies CATAGGSRTEAFF.